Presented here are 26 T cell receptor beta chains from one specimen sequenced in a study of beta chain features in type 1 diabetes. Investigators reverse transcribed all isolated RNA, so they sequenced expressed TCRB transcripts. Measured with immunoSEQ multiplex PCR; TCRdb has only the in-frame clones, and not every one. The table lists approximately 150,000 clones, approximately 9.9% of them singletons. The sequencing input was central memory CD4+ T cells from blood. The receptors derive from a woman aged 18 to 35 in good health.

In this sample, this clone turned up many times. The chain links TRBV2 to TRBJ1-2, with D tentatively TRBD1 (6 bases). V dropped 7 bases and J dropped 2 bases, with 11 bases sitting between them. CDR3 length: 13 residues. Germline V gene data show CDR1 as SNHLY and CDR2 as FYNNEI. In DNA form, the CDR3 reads TGTGCCAGCATTCCTGACAGGAACTATGGCTACACCTTC. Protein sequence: CASIPDRNYGYTF.

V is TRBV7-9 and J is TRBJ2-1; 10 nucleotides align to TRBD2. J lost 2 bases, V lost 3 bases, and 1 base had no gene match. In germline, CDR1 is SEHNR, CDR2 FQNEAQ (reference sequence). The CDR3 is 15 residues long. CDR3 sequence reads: CASSFLAGAYNEQFF. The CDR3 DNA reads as TGTGCCAGCAGCTTTCTAGCGGGAGCCTACAATGAGCAGTTCTTC. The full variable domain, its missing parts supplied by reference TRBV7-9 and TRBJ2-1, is DTGVSQNPRHKITKRGQNVTFRCDPISEHNRLYWYRQTLGQGPEFLTYFQNEAQLEKSRLLSDRFSAERPKGSFSTLEIQRTEQGDSAMYLCASSFLAGAYNEQFFGPGTRLTVL.

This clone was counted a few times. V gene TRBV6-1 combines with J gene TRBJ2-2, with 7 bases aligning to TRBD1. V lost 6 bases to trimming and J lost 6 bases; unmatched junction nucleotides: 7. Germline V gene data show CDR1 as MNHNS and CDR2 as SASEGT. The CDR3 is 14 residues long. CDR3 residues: CASSTGEWAGELFF. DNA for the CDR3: TGTGCCAGCAGCACAGGGGAATGGGCCGGGGAGCTGTTTTTT.

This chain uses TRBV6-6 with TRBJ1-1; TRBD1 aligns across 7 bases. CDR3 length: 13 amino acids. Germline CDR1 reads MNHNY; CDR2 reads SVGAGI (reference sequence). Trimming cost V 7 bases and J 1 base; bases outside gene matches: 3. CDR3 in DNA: TGTGCCAGCACCCGACAGGGGAACACTGAAGCTTTCTTT. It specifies CASTRQGNTEAFF.

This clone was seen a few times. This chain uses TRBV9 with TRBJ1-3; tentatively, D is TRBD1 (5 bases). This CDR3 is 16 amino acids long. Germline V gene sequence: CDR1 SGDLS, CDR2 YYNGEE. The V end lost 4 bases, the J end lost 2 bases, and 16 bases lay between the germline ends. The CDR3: CASSPTHGAPGNTIYF. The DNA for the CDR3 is TGTGCCAGCAGCCCCACCCATGGGGCCCCTGGAAACACCATATATTTT.

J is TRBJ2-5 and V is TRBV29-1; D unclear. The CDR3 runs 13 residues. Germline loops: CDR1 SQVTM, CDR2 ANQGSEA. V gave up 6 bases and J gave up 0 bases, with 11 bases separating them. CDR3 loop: CSVEFSYQETQYF. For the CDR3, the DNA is TGCAGCGTCGAATTTTCGTACCAAGAGACCCAGTACTTC.

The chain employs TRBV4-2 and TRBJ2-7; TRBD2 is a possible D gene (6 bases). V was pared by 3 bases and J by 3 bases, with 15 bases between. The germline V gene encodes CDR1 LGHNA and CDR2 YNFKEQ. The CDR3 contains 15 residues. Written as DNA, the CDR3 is TGTGCCAGCAGCCAGCCGGGGACTGCCTTCTACGAGCAGTACTTC. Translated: CASSQPGTAFYEQYF.

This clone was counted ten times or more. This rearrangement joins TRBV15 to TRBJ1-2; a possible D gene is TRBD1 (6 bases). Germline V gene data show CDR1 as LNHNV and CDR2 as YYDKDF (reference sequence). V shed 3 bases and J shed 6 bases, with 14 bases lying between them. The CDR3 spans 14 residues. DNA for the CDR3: TGTGCCACCAGCAGGCCAGGGGCGCACAATGGCTACACCTTC. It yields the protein CATSRPGAHNGYTF.

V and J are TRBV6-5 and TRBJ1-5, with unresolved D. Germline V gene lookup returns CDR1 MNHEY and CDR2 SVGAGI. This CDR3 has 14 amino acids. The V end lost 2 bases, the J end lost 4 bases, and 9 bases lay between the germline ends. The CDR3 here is CASSYLGRNQPQHF. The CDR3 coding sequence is TGTGCCAGCAGTTACCTCGGGAGAAATCAGCCCCAGCATTTT.

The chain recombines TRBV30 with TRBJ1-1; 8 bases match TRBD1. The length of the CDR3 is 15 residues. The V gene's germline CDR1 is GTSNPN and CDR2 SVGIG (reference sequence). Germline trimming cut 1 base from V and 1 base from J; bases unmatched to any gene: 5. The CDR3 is CAWSGQGSRNTEAFF. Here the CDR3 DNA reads TGTGCCTGGAGTGGACAGGGGAGTAGGAACACTGAAGCTTTCTTT.

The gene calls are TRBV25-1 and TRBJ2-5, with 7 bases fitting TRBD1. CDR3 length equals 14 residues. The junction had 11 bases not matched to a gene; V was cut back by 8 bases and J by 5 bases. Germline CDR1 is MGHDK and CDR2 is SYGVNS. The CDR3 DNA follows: TGTGCCAGCGGGCCAGGGGGACATAGTGAGACCCAGTACTTC. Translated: CASGPGGHSETQYF. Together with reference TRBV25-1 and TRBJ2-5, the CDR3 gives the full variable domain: EADIYQTPRYLVIGTGKKITLECSQTMGHDKMYWYQQDPGMELHLIHYSYGVNSTEKGDLSSESTVSRIRTEHFPLTLESARPSHTSQYLCASGPGGHSETQYFGPGTRLLVL.

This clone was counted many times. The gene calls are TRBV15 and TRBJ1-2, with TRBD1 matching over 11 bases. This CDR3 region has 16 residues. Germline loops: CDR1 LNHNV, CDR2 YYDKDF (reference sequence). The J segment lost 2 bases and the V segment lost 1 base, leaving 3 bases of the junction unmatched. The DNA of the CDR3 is TGTGCCACCAGCAGAGCCGGACAGGGGGCCAACTATGGCTACACCTTC. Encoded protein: CATSRAGQGANYGYTF.

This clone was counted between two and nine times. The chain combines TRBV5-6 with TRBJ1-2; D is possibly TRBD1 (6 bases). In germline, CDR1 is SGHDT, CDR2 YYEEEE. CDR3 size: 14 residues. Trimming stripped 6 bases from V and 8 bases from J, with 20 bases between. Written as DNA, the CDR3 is TGTGCCAGCATCGGAGAAGGGGGATCTCGCGGCTACACCTTC. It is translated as CASIGEGGSRGYTF.

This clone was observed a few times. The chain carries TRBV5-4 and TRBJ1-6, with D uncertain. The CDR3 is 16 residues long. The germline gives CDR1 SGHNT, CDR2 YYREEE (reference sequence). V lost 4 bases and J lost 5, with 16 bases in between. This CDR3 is CASSRGPAVNNSPLHF. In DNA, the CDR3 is TGTGCCAGCAGCCGTGGTCCTGCGGTAAATAATTCACCCCTCCACTTT.

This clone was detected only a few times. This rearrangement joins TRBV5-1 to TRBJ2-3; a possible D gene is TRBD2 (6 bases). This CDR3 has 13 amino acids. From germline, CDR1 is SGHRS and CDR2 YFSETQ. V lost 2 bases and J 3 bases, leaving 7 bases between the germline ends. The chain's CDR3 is CASSFGSTDTQYF. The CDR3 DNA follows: TGCGCCAGCAGCTTCGGGAGTACAGATACGCAGTATTTT.

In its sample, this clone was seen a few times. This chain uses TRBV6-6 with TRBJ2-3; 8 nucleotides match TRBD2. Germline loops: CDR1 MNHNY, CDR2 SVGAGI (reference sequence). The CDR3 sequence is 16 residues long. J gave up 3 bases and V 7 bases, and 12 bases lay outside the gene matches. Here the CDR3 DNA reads TGTGCCAGCACTCAACCTACTAGCGGAGCTACAGATACGCAGTATTTT. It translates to CASTQPTSGATDTQYF.

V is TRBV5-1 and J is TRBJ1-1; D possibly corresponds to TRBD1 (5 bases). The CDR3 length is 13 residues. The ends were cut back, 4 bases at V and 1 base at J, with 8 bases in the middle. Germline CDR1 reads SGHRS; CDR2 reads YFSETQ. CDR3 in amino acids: CASSATGNTEAFF. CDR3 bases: TGCGCCAGCAGCGCAACAGGGAACACTGAAGCTTTCTTT.

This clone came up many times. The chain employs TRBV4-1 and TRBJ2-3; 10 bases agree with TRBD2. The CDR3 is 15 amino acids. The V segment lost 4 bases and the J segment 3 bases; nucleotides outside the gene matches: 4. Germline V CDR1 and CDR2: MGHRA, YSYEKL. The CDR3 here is CASSPTSGWTDTQYF. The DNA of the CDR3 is TGCGCCAGCAGCCCGACTAGCGGGTGGACAGATACGCAGTATTTT.

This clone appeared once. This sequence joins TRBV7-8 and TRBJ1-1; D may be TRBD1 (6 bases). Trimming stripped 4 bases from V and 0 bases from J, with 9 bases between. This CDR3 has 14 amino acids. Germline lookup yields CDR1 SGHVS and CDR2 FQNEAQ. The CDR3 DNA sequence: TGTGCCAGCAGCTATGGACAGATGAACACTGAAGCTTTCTTT. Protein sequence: CASSYGQMNTEAFF.

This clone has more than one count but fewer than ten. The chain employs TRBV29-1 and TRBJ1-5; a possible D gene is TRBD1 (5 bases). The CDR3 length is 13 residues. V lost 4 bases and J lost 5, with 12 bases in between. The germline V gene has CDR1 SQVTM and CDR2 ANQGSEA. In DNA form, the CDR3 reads TGCAGCGTTGGACAGAAGGGTGATCAGCCCCAGCATTTT. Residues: CSVGQKGDQPQHF. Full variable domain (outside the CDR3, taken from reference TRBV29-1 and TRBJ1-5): SAVISQKPSRDICQRGTSLTIQCQVDSQVTMMFWYRQQPGQSLTLIATANQGSEATYESGFVIDKFPISRPNLTFSTLTVSNMSPEDSSIYLCSVGQKGDQPQHFGDGTRLSIL.

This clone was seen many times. The chain's CDR3 is CASSPGQGDYGYTF. CDR3 in DNA: TGTGCCAGCAGCCCGGGACAGGGTGACTATGGCTACACCTTC. V usage is TRBV5-4 and J usage is TRBJ1-2; the match to TRBD1 covers 9 bases. There are 14 residues in the CDR3. Trimming cost V 4 bases and J 3 bases; bases outside gene matches: 4. Per the germline V gene, CDR1 is SGHNT and CDR2 is YYREEE (reference sequence).

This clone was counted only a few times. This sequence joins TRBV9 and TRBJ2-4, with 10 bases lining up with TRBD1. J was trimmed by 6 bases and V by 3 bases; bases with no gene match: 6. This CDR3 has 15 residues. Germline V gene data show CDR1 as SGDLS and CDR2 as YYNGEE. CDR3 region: CASSAETGGGNIQYF. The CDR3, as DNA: TGTGCCAGCAGCGCCGAGACAGGGGGCGGAAACATTCAGTACTTC.

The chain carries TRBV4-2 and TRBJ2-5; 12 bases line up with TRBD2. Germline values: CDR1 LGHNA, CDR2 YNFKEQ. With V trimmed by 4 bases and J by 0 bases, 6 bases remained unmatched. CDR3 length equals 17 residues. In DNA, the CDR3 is TGTGCCAGCAGCCCGACACGACTAGCGGGGGACCAAGAGACCCAGTACTTC. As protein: CASSPTRLAGDQETQYF.

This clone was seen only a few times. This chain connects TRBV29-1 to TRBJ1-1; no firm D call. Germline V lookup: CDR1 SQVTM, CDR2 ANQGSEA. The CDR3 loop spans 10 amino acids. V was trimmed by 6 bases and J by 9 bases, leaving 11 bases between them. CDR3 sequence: CSVRHNQAFF. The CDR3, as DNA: TGCAGCGTCCGACATAATCAAGCTTTCTTT.

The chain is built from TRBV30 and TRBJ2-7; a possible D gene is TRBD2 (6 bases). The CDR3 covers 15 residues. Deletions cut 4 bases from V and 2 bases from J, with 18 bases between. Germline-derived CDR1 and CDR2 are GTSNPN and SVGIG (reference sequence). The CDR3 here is CAWNSRAGPTYEQYF. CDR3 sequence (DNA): TGTGCCTGGAATTCCAGGGCGGGACCAACCTACGAGCAGTACTTC.

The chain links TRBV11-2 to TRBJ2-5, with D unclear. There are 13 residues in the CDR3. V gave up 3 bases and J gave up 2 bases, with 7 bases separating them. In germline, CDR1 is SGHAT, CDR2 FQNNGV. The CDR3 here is CASSLGRQETQYF. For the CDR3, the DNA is TGTGCCAGCAGCTTGGGCAGGCAAGAGACCCAGTACTTC.